Listed below are T cell receptor beta chains from one sample, sequenced in a study of shared clonotypes between healthy human individuals. Sequencing was performed with immunoSEQ multiplex PCR; in TCRdb, only in-frame clones are kept and a portion is missing. Of about 2.1 million clones listed, about 94% are singletons. Material: naive CD8+ T cells from PBMCs. Receptor source: a man aged 18 to 30 in good health. Some clones in this sample may be carry-over from other donors' samples. The CDR3 runs from the conserved cysteine through the conserved F or W. Fields, in order: CDR3 length, D gene, J gene, clone size, V gene, CDR3 protein. A D gene is named only where the DNA matches it firmly. Clone size is shown for a subset of rows, as once, few, many or a class of expanded clone.

>13|NA|TRBJ2-1|NA|TRBV5-1
CASSSTTGHEQFF
>11|NA|TRBJ1-2|NA|TRBV6-6
CASTISWGYTF
>13|NA|TRBJ1-1|NA|TRBV7-2
CASSHGPRAEAFF
>14|NA|TRBJ1-1|once|TRBV11-1
CASSPRTENTEAFF
>15|NA|TRBJ1-4|NA|TRBV7-9
CASSSSGTSNEKLFF
>18|NA|TRBJ2-4|NA|TRBV7-9
CASSLDIRAPMTKNIQYF
>13|NA|TRBJ2-7|NA|TRBV27
CASSFGADYEQYF
>13|NA|TRBJ2-7|NA|TRBV28
CASSLGFSYEQYF
>13|NA|TRBJ1-1|NA|TRBV5-8
CASSYGLNTEAFF
>14|TRBD1|TRBJ2-7|once|TRBV27
CASSDRGPIYEQYF
>14|NA|TRBJ1-2|NA|TRBV28
CASSFLRGGYGYTF
>16|NA|TRBJ1-1|NA|TRBV9
CASSDGYQGNGAEAFF
>16|NA|TRBJ2-6|NA|TRBV27
CASSLSPGSGANVLTF
>12|NA|TRBJ2-7|NA|TRBV28
CASSTGAYEQYF